This entry is about one T cell receptor (beta chain). Other DNA sequences within the sample encode an identical CDR3. This sample stems from a study of cytomegalovirus exposure and HLA in healthy donors. 13 Jbeta primers and 60 Vbeta primers were used for the PCR. TCRdb's copy holds only in-frame clones and misses some; the assay was immunoSEQ multiplex PCR. This sample has approximately 210,000 clones, with more than 75% found just once. With 2 bases clipped from V and 7 bases from J, the junction kept 7 bases outside the gene matches. There are 15 residues in the CDR3. CDR1 is SGHTA and CDR2 is FQGNSA in the germline V gene.

V usage is TRBV7-2 and J usage is TRBJ1-4, with TRBD1 matching over 7 bases. The receptor was isolated from a man under 40 in good health and CMV-seronegative. The sequencing sample was made of PBMCs. The CDR3 region has the DNA TGTGCCAGCAGCTTATCCGACAGGGAAGGTGAAAAACTGTTTTTT. Translating it yields CASSLSDREGEKLFF.